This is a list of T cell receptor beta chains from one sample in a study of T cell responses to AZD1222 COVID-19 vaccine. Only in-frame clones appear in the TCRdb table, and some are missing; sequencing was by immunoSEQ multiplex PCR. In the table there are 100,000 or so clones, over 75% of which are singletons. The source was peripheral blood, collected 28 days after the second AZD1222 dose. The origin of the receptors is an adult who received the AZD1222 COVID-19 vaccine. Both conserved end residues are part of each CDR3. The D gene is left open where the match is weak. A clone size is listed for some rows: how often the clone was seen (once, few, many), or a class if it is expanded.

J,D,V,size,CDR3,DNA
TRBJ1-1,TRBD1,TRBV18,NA,CASSPLLGQGFTEAFF,TGTGCCAGCTCACCATTACTAGGACAGGGATTCACTGAAGCTTTCTTT
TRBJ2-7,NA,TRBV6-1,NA,CASSEDSRGTYEQYF,TGTGCCAGCAGTGAGGACAGTAGAGGTACCTACGAGCAGTACTTC
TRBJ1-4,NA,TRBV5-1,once,CASSRDGEREKLFF,TGCGCCAGCAGCAGGGACGGAGAACGGGAAAAACTGTTTTTT
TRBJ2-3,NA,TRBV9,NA,CASSVKGADTQYF,TGTGCCAGCAGCGTAAAGGGTGCAGATACGCAGTATTTT
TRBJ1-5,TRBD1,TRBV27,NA,CASKLTGYSNQPQHF,TGTGCCAGCAAACTGACAGGGTATAGCAATCAGCCCCAGCATTTT
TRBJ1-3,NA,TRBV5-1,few,CASSLLPHLYSGNTIYF,TGCGCCAGCAGCTTACTCCCCCATCTATACTCTGGAAACACCATATATTTT
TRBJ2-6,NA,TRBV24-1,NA,CATAVSGANVLTF,TGTGCCACTGCGGTGTCGGGGGCCAACGTCCTGACTTTC
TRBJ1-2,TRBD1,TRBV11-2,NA,CASSLERGGGYGYTF,TGTGCCAGCAGCTTAGAGAGAGGGGGCGGCTATGGCTACACCTTC
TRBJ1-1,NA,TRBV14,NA,CASSHAHLMNTEAFF,TGTGCCAGCAGCCATGCACACTTAATGAACACTGAAGCTTTCTTT
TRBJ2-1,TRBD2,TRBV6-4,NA,CASSEELAGAWEQFF,TGTGCCAGCAGTGAAGAACTAGCGGGGGCGTGGGAGCAGTTCTTC
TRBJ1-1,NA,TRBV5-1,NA,CASSLVEGDTEAFF,TGCGCCAGCAGCTTGGTGGAAGGGGACACTGAAGCTTTCTTT
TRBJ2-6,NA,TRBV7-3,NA,CASSLDGGAGANVLTF,TGTGCCAGCAGCTTAGATGGGGGAGCTGGGGCCAACGTCCTGACTTTC
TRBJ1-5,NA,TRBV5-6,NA,CASSRSSNQPQHF,TGTGCCAGCAGCCGATCCAGTAATCAGCCCCAGCATTTT
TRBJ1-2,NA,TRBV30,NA,CAWSGTGGRGYTF,TGTGCCTGGAGTGGGACGGGTGGTAGGGGCTACACCTTC
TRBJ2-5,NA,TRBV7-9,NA,CASSYRRDQETQYF,TGTGCCAGCAGCTATCGCCGGGACCAAGAGACCCAGTACTTC
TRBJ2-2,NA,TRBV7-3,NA,CASSFDGGELFF,TGTGCCAGCAGCTTCGACGGCGGGGAGCTGTTTTTT
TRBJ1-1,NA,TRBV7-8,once,CASRPTGFTEAFF,TGTGCCAGCAGACCTACGGGGTTCACTGAAGCTTTCTTT
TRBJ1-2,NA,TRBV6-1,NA,CASSEALSGSYGYTF,TGTGCCAGCAGTGAAGCGTTGAGTGGGAGCTATGGCTACACCTTC
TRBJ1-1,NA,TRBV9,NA,CASSAHSPTDTEAFF,TGTGCCAGCAGCGCCCACTCCCCGACGGACACTGAAGCTTTCTTT
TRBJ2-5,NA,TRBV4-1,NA,CASSPLGGPIETQYF,TGCGCCAGCAGCCCTCTCGGCGGTCCGATCGAGACCCAGTACTTC
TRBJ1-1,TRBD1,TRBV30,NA,CAWTPNGQGNTEAFF,TGTGCCTGGACCCCCAATGGACAGGGAAACACTGAAGCTTTCTTT
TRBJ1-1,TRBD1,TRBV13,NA,CASTGQGEDTEAFF,TGTGCCAGCACCGGACAGGGGGAAGACACTGAAGCTTTCTTT
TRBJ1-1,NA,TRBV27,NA,CASRESTEAFF,TGTGCCAGCAGGGAATCCACTGAAGCTTTCTTT
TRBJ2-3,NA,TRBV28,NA,CASSFPRPLGDTQYF,TGTGCCAGCAGTTTCCCCCGCCCACTCGGAGATACGCAGTATTTT
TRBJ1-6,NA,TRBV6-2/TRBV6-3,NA,CASSYSTTGRSPLHF,TGTGCCAGCAGTTACTCGACGACAGGCCGTTCACCCCTCCACTTT
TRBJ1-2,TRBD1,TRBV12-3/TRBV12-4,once,CASNPDRRHGYTF,TGTGCCAGCAATCCGGACAGGCGGCATGGCTACACCTTC
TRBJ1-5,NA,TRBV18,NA,CASSPYGGGLGNQPQHF,TGTGCCAGCTCACCATATGGGGGCGGGTTGGGCAATCAGCCCCAGCATTTT
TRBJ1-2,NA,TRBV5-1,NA,CASSEELYGYTF,TGCGCCAGCAGCGAGGAGCTCTATGGCTACACCTTC
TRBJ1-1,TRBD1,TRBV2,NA,CASRPLQGGNTEAFF,TGTGCCAGCAGGCCCCTACAGGGGGGGAACACTGAAGCTTTCTTT
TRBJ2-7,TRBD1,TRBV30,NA,CAWRVGQGSYEQYF,TGTGCCTGGAGGGTGGGACAGGGTTCCTACGAGCAGTACTTC